Listed below are T cell receptor beta chains from one sample, sequenced in a study of chemoradiotherapy in HPV16-positive cancers. Assay: immunoSEQ multiplex PCR; the TCRdb copy retains only in-frame clones and omits some. The table includes approximately 27,000 clones, approximately 84% detected once. This specimen consisted of blood, obtained from a patient who underwent chemoradiotherapy. These receptors were taken from a human donor with HPV-associated anogenital cancer. Each CDR3 is given with its conserved first and last residue. D genes are given only for firm matches. Part of the rows lack a size; the others show once, few, many or a class for expanded clones.

clone_size	j_call	v_call	d_call	cdr3_aa
NA	TRBJ2-3	TRBV4-2	NA	CASSQVGFGTDTQYF
NA	TRBJ2-2	TRBV15	TRBD1	CATSADRGENTGELFF
NA	TRBJ1-3	TRBV9	NA	CASSAQSSGNTIYF
NA	TRBJ1-1	TRBV29-1	TRBD1	CSADEPDRGRGAFF
NA	TRBJ1-1	TRBV6-6	NA	CASNRGDTEAFF
NA	TRBJ1-6	TRBV27	TRBD1	CASSFGGSTGGNSPLHF
NA	TRBJ2-1	TRBV7-7	NA	CASSLDADNEQFF
NA	TRBJ2-5	TRBV6-4	TRBD1	CASSTQGAPGETQYF
NA	TRBJ2-3	TRBV5-1	NA	CASSFTDTQYF
NA	TRBJ2-2	TRBV19	NA	CASSIGGTGELFF
once	TRBJ2-1	TRBV9	TRBD2	CASSVGTSGGALRGNEQFF
NA	TRBJ1-3	TRBV18	NA	CASSLTSGTASGNTIYF
once	TRBJ2-7	TRBV12-1	NA	CASSCSDRPPF
NA	TRBJ1-6	TRBV18	NA	CASSPKSGGSLHF
NA	TRBJ2-7	TRBV6-1	NA	CASEPTGQSSYEQYF
NA	TRBJ1-6	TRBV5-4	TRBD1	CASSYSLQGAFSPLHF
NA	TRBJ1-2	TRBV14	NA	CASSPAPQVPGRGYTF
NA	TRBJ2-7	TRBV5-1	TRBD2	CASSVSGGNSYEQYF
NA	TRBJ2-2	TRBV4-1	TRBD2	CASYYLAGNTGELFF
once	TRBJ1-2	TRBV6-1	NA	CASSEPGRGYTF
NA	TRBJ1-2	TRBV6-5	TRBD1	CASSRTGGNYGYTF
NA	TRBJ1-2	TRBV7-9	TRBD1	CASSFGTGDGYGYTF
NA	TRBJ1-3	TRBV9	NA	CASSDQPTGTGNTIYF
NA	TRBJ1-1	TRBV30	TRBD1	CAFRKGQGATAFF
NA	TRBJ2-3	TRBV5-1	TRBD2	CASSLGLALGTDTQYF
NA	TRBJ1-1	TRBV6-1	TRBD1	CASSEGMAGGWTEAFF